The 23 T cell receptor beta chains below all came from one sample that was sequenced in a study of T-cell reconstitution after alpha-beta-depleted transplantation in children. Preparing the TCRbeta library involved the use of unique molecular identifiers. Via MiXCR, TCRdb re-called the PCR reads, giving one row per CDR3 protein. The sample has 250,000 to 350,000 distinct CDR3 sequences, 9.9% seen once; the top ten hold 10%. The specimen was PBMCs from the stem cell graft donor, collected from the stem cell graft. These receptors originate from a human donor who donated a stem cell graft to a child with SCID.

The chain has TRBV25-1 and TRBJ1-1; possibly TRBD1 for D (5 bases). Between the trimmed V and J ends, which lost 4 bases and 6 bases, there was a span of 15 bases. The germline CDR1 and CDR2 sequences are MGHDK and SYGVNS. The length of the CDR3 is 14 residues. CDR3 amino acids: CASSAAGWPAEAFF. As DNA, the CDR3 is TGTGCCAGCAGTGCAGCAGGGTGGCCGGCTGAAGCTTTCTTT.

This clonotype was seen a few times. The gene calls are TRBV6-6 and TRBJ2-1; no definite D call. The CDR3 has 11 residues. CDR1 MNHNY and CDR2 SVGAGI come from the germline V gene (reference sequence). V was clipped by 0 bases and J by 10 bases, with 4 bases between them. The CDR3 region has the DNA TGTGCCAGCAGTTACTCGAGCGAGCAGTTCTTC. It yields the protein CASSYSSEQFF.

The J gene is TRBJ2-5, the V gene TRBV4-1, with TRBD1 identical over 8 bases. The junction had 5 bases not matched to a gene; V was cut back by 0 bases and J by 5 bases. From germline, CDR1 is MGHRA and CDR2 YSYEKL. The CDR3 extends over 15 amino acids. In DNA form, the CDR3 reads TGCGCCAGCAGCCAAGATCAGGGGGCCAGTGAGACCCAGTACTTC. This codes for CASSQDQGASETQYF.

A few counts support this clonotype. The chain joins TRBV12-3 or TRBV12-4 to TRBJ2-7; 8 positions agree with TRBD2. CDR3 size: 14 residues. V shed 1 base, J shed 7 bases, and the junction held 6 bases outside the gene matches. This chain's CDR3 is CASSLDGGAGEQYF. DNA of the CDR3: TGTGCCAGCAGTTTAGACGGGGGGGCTGGGGAGCAGTACTTC.

This clonotype was detected a few times. The V and J genes are TRBV14 and TRBJ2-3; D may be TRBD1 (6 bases). The CDR3 is made up of 13 amino acids. Trimming pared 3 bases from V and 6 bases from J, leaving 10 bases between. Germline assignment: CDR1 SGHDN and CDR2 FVKESK. The chain's CDR3 is CASSHGQRDTQYF. The CDR3 nucleotides read TGTGCCAGCAGCCACGGACAGCGCGATACGCAGTATTTT.

This clonotype came up a few times. The gene calls are TRBV20-1 and TRBJ2-7; 7 positions agree with TRBD1. Trimming at V came to 5 bases and at J to 1 base, leaving 8 bases not matched to a gene. The CDR3 loop spans 14 amino acids. Germline V gene lookup returns CDR1 DFQATT and CDR2 SNEGSKA (reference sequence). CDR3 sequence: CSAVGTEGSYEQYF. CDR3 nucleotide sequence: TGCAGTGCTGTCGGGACAGAGGGATCCTACGAGCAGTACTTC.

The V gene is TRBV7-6, the J gene TRBJ2-5; no clear D gene. Germline assignment: CDR1 SGHVS and CDR2 FNYEAQ. The V gene lost 5 bases and the J gene lost 5 bases, with 9 bases spanning the gap. The CDR3 runs to 12 residues. The CDR3 reads CASSHSPETQYF. CDR3 nucleotide sequence: TGTGCCAGCAGCCATTCGCCTGAGACCCAGTACTTC.

The CDR3 protein is CASSATGPTGELFF. CDR3 sequence (DNA): TGCGCCAGCAGCGCCACAGGGCCCACCGGGGAGCTGTTTTTT. The chain links TRBV5-1 to TRBJ2-2; TRBD1 is a possible D gene (6 bases). Trimming stripped 4 bases from V and 4 bases from J, with 11 bases between. Germline assignment: CDR1 SGHRS and CDR2 YFSETQ. CDR3 size: 14 residues. The full variable domain, with the rest looked up from reference TRBV5-1 and TRBJ2-2, is KAGVTQTPRYLIKTRGQQVTLSCSPISGHRSVSWYQQTPGQGLQFLFEYFSETQRNKGNFPGRFSGRQFSNSRSEMNVSTLELGDSALYLCASSATGPTGELFFGEGSRLTVL.

This clonotype was observed a few times. J is TRBJ1-1 and V is TRBV28, with D perhaps matching TRBD1 (5 bases). From germline, CDR1 is MDHEN and CDR2 SYDVKM. The V end was cut by 3 bases, the J end by 10 bases, with 12 bases between. The CDR3 covers 12 residues. Written as DNA, the CDR3 is TGTGCCAGCAGTTTTTTGGTGGGGGGAGCTTTCTTT. Translation: CASSFLVGGAFF. The whole variable domain, filled in from reference TRBV28 and TRBJ1-1, reads DVKVTQSSRYLVKRTGEKVFLECVQDMDHENMFWYRQDPGLGLRLIYFSYDVKMKEKGDIPEGYSVSREKKERFSLILESASTNQTSMYLCASSFLVGGAFFGQGTRLTVV.

The chain links TRBV7-3 to TRBJ2-6; maybe TRBD2 (8 bases). V shed 4 bases and J shed 5 bases, with 21 bases lying between them. The germline CDR1 and CDR2 sequences are SGHTA and FQGTGA. The CDR3 is made up of 18 amino acids. The CDR3 loop is CASSSAGGQSLRANVLTF. CDR3 bases: TGTGCCAGCAGCTCGGCGGGGGGACAGTCCTTGAGGGCCAACGTCCTGACTTTC.

This chain links TRBV5-4 with TRBJ1-2, with 11 bases lining up with TRBD1. V shed 4 bases, J shed 6 bases, and the junction held 8 bases outside the gene matches. Germline CDR1 is SGHNT and CDR2 is YYREEE (reference sequence). This CDR3 region has 15 residues. CDR3 nucleotides: TGTGCCAGCAGCCTGGGACCGGGACAGGGGGATGGCTACACCTTC. It translates to CASSLGPGQGDGYTF.

This clonotype came up a few times. The rearrangement links TRBV6-1 to TRBJ2-4; D possibly corresponds to TRBD2 (7 bases). CDR1 is MNHNS, CDR2 SASEGT, per germline. V lost 6 bases, J lost 7 bases, and 19 bases lay in between. The CDR3 has 15 residues. Here the CDR3 reads CASRRGVGGPNIQYF. DNA for the CDR3: TGTGCCAGCAGGAGAGGGGTGGGGGGGCCGAACATTCAGTACTTC.

This clonotype was detected only a few times. This chain links TRBV29-1 with TRBJ2-7; a weak D match, TRBD1 (6 bases). The CDR3 totals 13 residues. V was clipped by 5 bases and J by 0 bases, with 11 bases between them. Germline V gene sequence: CDR1 SQVTM, CDR2 ANQGSEA. CDR3 nucleotide sequence: TGCAGCGTTCGGGGCAGGGGCTCCTACGAGCAGTACTTC. The encoded protein is CSVRGRGSYEQYF.

The DNA for the CDR3 is TGTGCCAGCAGCCCCAGGGATAGCGGACTAGCGGCACAAGAGACCCAGTACTTC. Translating gives CASSPRDSGLAAQETQYF. V is TRBV11-1 and J is TRBJ2-5, with 10 bases aligning to TRBD2. The CDR3 is made up of 18 amino acids. Germline V gene lookup returns CDR1 SGHAT and CDR2 FQDESV (reference sequence). The V segment lost 5 bases and the J segment 2 bases; nucleotides outside the gene matches: 14. Combining the CDR3 with reference TRBV11-1 and TRBJ2-5 gives the whole variable domain EAEVAQSPRYKITEKSQAVAFWCDPISGHATLYWYRQILGQGPELLVQFQDESVVDDSQLPKDRFSAERLKGVDSTLKIQPAELGDSAMYLCASSPRDSGLAAQETQYFGPGTRLLVL.

This clonotype appeared a few times. The rearrangement joins TRBV20-1 to TRBJ2-7, with D unresolved. The CDR3 is 13 residues long. The V gene's germline CDR1 is DFQATT and CDR2 SNEGSKA (reference sequence). V was shortened by 1 base and J by 0 bases, with 7 bases between the two germline ends. This CDR3 is CSARGVTSYEQYF. CDR3 coding DNA: TGCAGTGCTAGAGGGGTGACCTCCTACGAGCAGTACTTC.

This clonotype was recorded at least ten times. The rearrangement links TRBV6-5 to TRBJ1-6; 9 bases align to TRBD1. The V segment lost 6 bases and the J segment 6 bases; nucleotides outside the gene matches: 6. Germline CDR1 and CDR2: MNHEY and SVGAGI. The CDR3 spans 15 residues. The CDR3: CASSPDRGSNSPLHF. The DNA of the CDR3 is TGTGCCAGCAGCCCGGACAGGGGTAGTAATTCACCCCTCCACTTT.

This clonotype was counted between two and nine times. The rearrangement uses TRBV29-1 and TRBJ2-1; D possibly corresponds to TRBD2 (7 bases). CDR3 length equals 15 residues. CDR1 SQVTM and CDR2 ANQGSEA come from the germline V gene. V was cut by 6 bases and J by 6 bases, with 21 bases left in between. The CDR3: CSVHGGASSGNEQFF. CDR3 nucleotides: TGCAGCGTCCATGGGGGGGCTAGCTCTGGCAATGAGCAGTTCTTC.

This chain links TRBV12-3 or TRBV12-4 with TRBJ2-1, with D perhaps TRBD1 (5 bases). Trimming took off 2 bases at V and 4 bases at J, with 12 bases between the two ends. The CDR3 spans 15 residues. CDR3 loop: CASSLQGWGYNEQFF. The CDR3 DNA reads TGTGCCAGCAGTTTACAGGGCTGGGGATACAATGAGCAGTTCTTC.

In the case of this clonotype: At one end the junction does not follow the germline gene, possibly because of a read error. V is TRBV7-9 and J is TRBJ2-7, with 12 bases lining up with TRBD2. Germline CDR1 and CDR2: SEHNR and FQNEAQ (reference sequence). CDR3 length: 13 residues. The CDR3 sequence is CASSLAGGTEQYF. The CDR3 DNA follows: TGTGCCAGCAGCCTAGCGGGAGGGACCGAGCAGTACTTC.

At least ten counts were recorded for this clonotype. This chain joins TRBV20-1 and TRBJ2-7; 11 nucleotides line up with TRBD2. Germline loops: CDR1 DFQATT, CDR2 SNEGSKA (reference sequence). The CDR3 extends over 14 amino acids. Germline trimming cut 3 bases from V and 5 bases from J; bases unmatched to any gene: 6. CDR3 in amino acids: CSASWSSGGHEQYF. CDR3 coding DNA: TGCAGTGCTAGCTGGTCTAGCGGGGGGCACGAGCAGTACTTC.

This clonotype was recorded at least ten times. The J gene is TRBJ2-3, the V gene TRBV20-1; 9 bases are a match to TRBD2. Looked up from germline, CDR1 is DFQATT and CDR2 is SNEGSKA (reference sequence). The CDR3 consists of 15 residues. After removal of 6 bases from V and 3 bases from J, the junction contained 10 bases not matched to a gene. CDR3 sequence reads: CSAEGSGGYTDTQYF. DNA of the CDR3: TGCAGTGCAGAGGGTAGCGGGGGATATACAGATACGCAGTATTTT.

The chain couples TRBV19 to TRBJ2-2, with 8 bases that match TRBD2. Germline CDR1 and CDR2: LNHDA and SQIVND (reference sequence). Trimming took 6 bases from V and 3 from J; bases not matched to a gene: 6. This CDR3 contains 15 residues. CDR3 in amino acids: CASSGGGRDTGELFF. The CDR3 DNA reads as TGTGCCAGTAGCGGGGGGGGGCGTGACACCGGGGAGCTGTTTTTT.

Only a few counts were recorded for this clonotype. CDR3 DNA: TGCAGTGCTAGACCCACTGGCGGGGAGCTGTTTTTT. Protein sequence: CSARPTGGELFF. V gene TRBV20-1 combines with J gene TRBJ2-2; D is ambiguous. The V gene's germline CDR1 is DFQATT and CDR2 SNEGSKA (reference sequence). V was clipped by 2 bases and J by 7 bases, with 8 bases between them. The CDR3 contains 12 residues.